The 20 T cell receptor beta chains below all came from one sample that was sequenced in a study of T-cell reconstitution after alpha-beta-depleted transplantation in children. The authors prepared the TCRbeta library with unique molecular identifiers. Each CDR3 protein is one row after TCRdb ran MiXCR on the PCR reads. The sample gives about 640,000 distinct CDR3 sequences, over 10% of which show up once; around 2.2% is in the top ten. The source material was PBMCs, mostly from graft donor cells, sampled 360 days after TCRalphabeta/CD19-depleted stem cell transplant. All receptors come from a male patient younger than 18 who had a stem cell transplant for acute myeloid leukemia, so the T cells may come from the graft donor.

The gene calls are TRBV24-1 and TRBJ2-1, with TRBD2 matching 7 bases. Germline values: CDR1 KGHDR, CDR2 SFDVKD. The CDR3 runs to 15 residues. The V segment lost 2 bases and the J segment 4 bases; nucleotides outside the gene matches: 4. As DNA, the CDR3 is TGTGCCACCAGTGATTGGCTAGCGGCTTACAATGAGCAGTTCTTC. Its translation: CATSDWLAAYNEQFF.

The table lists this clonotype with a few counts. The chain couples TRBV4-2 to TRBJ2-3; TRBD2 might be the D (5 bases). CDR1 and CDR2 from the germline V gene are LGHNA and YNFKEQ. Trimming shortened V by 0 bases and J by 0 bases, and 16 bases separated the two germline ends. The CDR3 runs 18 residues. CDR3 bases: TGTGCCAGCAGCCAAGATCCCCGGCAGCGGTTTAGCACAGATACGCAGTATTTT. Residues: CASSQDPRQRFSTDTQYF.

There are a few counts of this clonotype. The V and J genes are TRBV28 and TRBJ1-4, with unresolved D. With 11 bases removed from V and 8 bases from J, the gap between germline ends came to 18 bases. In germline, CDR1 is MDHEN, CDR2 SYDVKM. The CDR3 covers 13 residues. The CDR3 protein is CAAAEGRKEKLFF. CDR3 nucleotides: TGTGCCGCGGCCGAGGGCAGGAAGGAAAAACTGTTTTTT. The variable domain in full, with the rest retrieved from reference TRBV28 and TRBJ1-4, is DVKVTQSSRYLVKRTGEKVFLECVQDMDHENMFWYRQDPGLGLRLIYFSYDVKMKEKGDIPEGYSVSREKKERFSLILESASTNQTSMYLCAAAEGRKEKLFFGSGTQLSVL.

The chain links TRBV15 to TRBJ2-1; no reliable D call. The CDR3 loop spans 15 amino acids. Germline CDR1 and CDR2: LNHNV and YYDKDF (reference sequence). Deletions cut 4 bases from V and 1 base from J, with 11 bases between. In DNA, the CDR3 is TGTGCCACCAGCACTTCGACCGGTTCCTACAATGAGCAGTTCTTC. As protein: CATSTSTGSYNEQFF. Full variable domain (missing parts from reference TRBV15 and TRBJ2-1): DAMVIQNPRYQVTQFGKPVTLSCSQTLNHNVMYWYQQKSSQAPKLLFHYYDKDFNNEADTPDNFQSRRPNTSFCFLDIRSPGLGDTAMYLCATSTSTGSYNEQFFGPGTRLTVL.

The CDR3 sequence: CSVENSGRGNYEQYF. Written as DNA, the CDR3 is TGCAGCGTTGAAAATAGCGGCAGGGGGAACTACGAGCAGTACTTC. This chain joins TRBV29-1 and TRBJ2-7; D is possibly TRBD1 (7 bases). The CDR3 is 15 amino acids. Trimming removed 2 bases from V and 3 bases from J, with 17 bases in between. From germline, CDR1 is SQVTM and CDR2 ANQGSEA.

The CDR3 sequence is CASSVAQGGGLSGTEAFF. Here the CDR3 DNA reads TGTGCCAGCAGCGTAGCTCAGGGAGGGGGGCTTTCGGGCACTGAAGCTTTCTTT. This chain connects TRBV9 to TRBJ1-1; D perhaps matches TRBD1 (6 bases). The CDR3 runs to 18 residues. Germline CDR1 SGDLS, CDR2 YYNGEE. Trimming left V 0 bases short and J 4 bases short, with 22 bases between.

This clonotype was observed many times. The V and J genes are TRBV7-9 and TRBJ2-2, with TRBD2 identical over 7 bases. The CDR3 has 16 amino acids. V lost 4 bases to trimming and J lost 2 bases; unmatched junction nucleotides: 7. Germline V gives CDR1 SEHNR, CDR2 FQNEAQ (reference sequence). The CDR3 is CASSSGGGPNTGELFF. In nucleotides, the CDR3 is TGTGCCAGCAGCTCGGGAGGAGGGCCTAACACCGGGGAGCTGTTTTTT.

CDR3: CASSRIQSRAEQFF. The CDR3 DNA reads as TGCGCCAGCAGCCGAATCCAATCAAGGGCTGAGCAGTTCTTC. The rearrangement uses TRBV4-3 and TRBJ2-1, with D unclear. V dropped 4 bases and J dropped 9 bases, with 16 bases sitting between them. CDR1 is LGHNA and CDR2 is YSLEER in the germline V gene. The CDR3 totals 14 residues.

This sequence joins TRBV7-2 and TRBJ2-3; no clear D. Germline V gives CDR1 SGHTA, CDR2 FQGNSA. This CDR3 is 10 amino acids long. V lost 4 bases, J lost 10 bases, and 6 bases lay in between. The CDR3 DNA reads TGTGCCAGCAGCTCCATAGCGCAGTATTTT. Encoded protein: CASSSIAQYF. Based on the CDR3 plus reference TRBV7-2 and TRBJ2-3, the full variable domain is GAGVSQSPSNKVTEKGKDVELRCDPISGHTALYWYRQSLGQGLEFLIYFQGNSAPDKSGLPSDRFSAERTGGSVSTLTIQRTQQEDSAVYLCASSSIAQYFGPGTRLTVL.

This clonotype was found many times. The CDR3 DNA follows: TGTGCCAGCAGCTTTTCCCAGGCCGGGACCGGGGAGCTGTTTTTT. Residues: CASSFSQAGTGELFF. The rearrangement uses TRBV7-6 and TRBJ2-2, with no clear D. CDR3 length: 15 amino acids. Germline V gives CDR1 SGHVS, CDR2 FNYEAQ. Trimming shortened V by 3 bases and J by 5 bases, and 13 bases separated the two germline ends.

This clonotype was seen at least ten times. V and J are TRBV12-3 or TRBV12-4 and TRBJ2-7; TRBD1 aligns across 8 bases. Unmatched junction bases numbered 3, after V lost 5 bases and J lost 3 bases. The CDR3 runs to 13 residues. The chain's CDR3 is CASSPDRGYEQYF. DNA of the CDR3: TGTGCCAGCAGTCCAGACAGGGGCTACGAGCAGTACTTC.

The chain uses TRBV7-3 and TRBJ2-3, with D possibly matching TRBD1 (8 bases). This CDR3 region has 14 residues. The ends were cut back, 1 base at V and 9 bases at J, with 14 bases in the middle. Germline lookup yields CDR1 SGHTA and CDR2 FQGTGA. This CDR3 reads CASSLKGGTGTQYF. CDR3 coding DNA: TGTGCCAGCAGCTTAAAGGGGGGGACAGGAACGCAGTATTTT.

The chain employs TRBV20-1 and TRBJ2-7; 13 bases match TRBD2. Germline V gene sequence: CDR1 DFQATT, CDR2 SNEGSKA (reference sequence). Trimming cost V 2 bases and J 6 bases; bases outside gene matches: 4. The CDR3 contains 14 residues. CDR3 DNA: TGCAGTGCTAGACGGGGACTAGCGGGAAGCGAGCAGTACTTC. Protein sequence: CSARRGLAGSEQYF.

This clonotype appeared a few times. This chain uses TRBV5-1 with TRBJ2-5, with 11 bases matching TRBD2. The germline V gene has CDR1 SGHRS and CDR2 YFSETQ. The length of the CDR3 is 18 residues. The J segment lost 4 bases and the V segment lost 0 bases, leaving 11 bases of the junction unmatched. CDR3 sequence (DNA): TGCGCCAGCAGCTTGGCCGTACTAGCGGGAGAAGGACGAGAGACCCAGTACTTC. Translating it yields CASSLAVLAGEGRETQYF.

This clonotype has at least ten counts. The chain is built from TRBV3-1 and TRBJ2-1; D is uncertain. The CDR3 has 17 amino acids. CDR1 is LGHDT and CDR2 is YNNKEL in the germline V gene (reference sequence). V was trimmed by 0 bases and J by 0 bases, leaving 12 bases between them. Here the CDR3 reads CASSQDRSPYSYNEQFF. The CDR3 DNA follows: TGTGCCAGCAGCCAAGATAGGAGTCCCTACTCCTACAATGAGCAGTTCTTC.

The V gene is TRBV15, the J gene TRBJ2-1; 7 bases match TRBD2. CDR1 and CDR2 from the germline V gene are LNHNV and YYDKDF (reference sequence). Unmatched junction bases numbered 6, after V lost 7 bases and J lost 3 bases. CDR3 size: 14 residues. CDR3 residues: CATTRDYLYNEQFF. For the CDR3, the DNA is TGTGCCACCACCCGGGACTATCTCTACAATGAGCAGTTCTTC.

At least ten counts were recorded for this clonotype. The J gene is TRBJ2-5, the V gene TRBV5-1, with D perhaps TRBD1 (7 bases). Trimming left V 6 bases short and J 1 base short, with 13 bases between. CDR1 and CDR2 (germline): SGHRS, YFSETQ. The CDR3 contains 14 residues. The CDR3 protein is CASTTGDFQETQYF. The DNA of the CDR3 is TGCGCCAGCACCACAGGGGACTTCCAAGAGACCCAGTACTTC.

This clonotype has a handful of counts. The gene calls are TRBV12-3 or TRBV12-4 and TRBJ2-7; D is unresolved. Trimming pared 3 bases from V and 5 bases from J, leaving 17 bases between. The CDR3 contains 15 residues. CDR3 amino acids: CASSFNIGGEDEQYF. CDR3 sequence (DNA): TGTGCCAGCAGTTTTAACATTGGTGGTGAGGACGAGCAGTACTTC.

CDR3 in amino acids: CSAVTYEQYF. Here the CDR3 DNA reads TGCAGTGCCGTCACCTACGAGCAGTACTTC. The V gene is TRBV20-1, the J gene TRBJ2-7; D is unresolved. V was cut by 6 bases and J by 2 bases, with 5 bases left in between. CDR1 is DFQATT, CDR2 SNEGSKA, per germline (reference sequence). The CDR3 contains 10 residues.

This clonotype has more than one count but fewer than ten. V is TRBV20-1 and J is TRBJ2-3; TRBD2 aligns across 13 bases. Germline V gene lookup returns CDR1 DFQATT and CDR2 SNEGSKA (reference sequence). This CDR3 has 17 amino acids. J gave up 4 bases and V 0 bases, and 7 bases lay outside the gene matches. The CDR3 coding sequence is TGCAGTGCTAGAGATATCGGACTAGCGGGAGACTCAGATACGCAGTATTTT. It encodes CSARDIGLAGDSDTQYF.